This TCR beta chain is from a study of blood T cell repertoires in COVID-19 (dated by TCRdb to 2018 to 2021). For the study in its entirety: Samples from collaborators originated in the United States, Italy and Spain and spanned both the acute and convalescent phases of COVID-19. HLA class I and class II types, where available, came from metadata supplied by the sample provider rather than from assay-based typing. The material from the prospective study consisted of cDNA or gDNA derived from T cells, B-cell-depleted T cells, or PBMCs. A freely available public database, intended as a resource for researchers studying the immune response to SARS-CoV-2, is where the repertoires were released. The sample metadata nearly always contained a de-identified subject ID, COVID-19 status, age in years and sex. Subjects who had been exposed to COVID-19, were actively infected with it, or had recovered from it provided the deeply sampled blood TCRbeta repertoires that made up the dataset. The samples were drawn from the first 160 participants of the ongoing ImmuneRACE study and from some 1,300 subjects provided by 6 global collaborators.

Concerning this clone: It has no known antigen specificity. No base qualities exist here, and no much larger clone lies one base off it.

Based on the germline V gene, the CDR1 and CDR2 sequences are SGHDT and YYEEEE. The junction carries 10 bases between V and J, which are trimmed by 0 bases and 6 bases respectively. The CDR3 sequence holds 15 residues, the cysteine and phenylalanine included. Solely the CDR3 DNA is kept, with 45 bases framed from the first base. The paper as a whole reports these results and caveats: The amount of clinical and demographic metadata varied by source and participant and was provided uncurated.

One collaborating source in Seattle enrolled patients while the patients were actively infected and followed the patients over time throughout the course of disease. The collaborating institutions used their own protocols to collect whole blood in K2EDTA tubes. For TCRbeta analysis, collaborators shipped samples as frozen whole blood, isolated PBMCs, or DNA extracted from either of those sample types. The immunoSEQ Assay, a bias-controlled multiplex PCR, was used to amplify TCRbeta CDR3 regions from genomic DNA. As for how the authors treated the data: Nucleated cell counts per sample were estimated from amplification of reference gene primers within the assay. To quantify the absolute abundance of each unique TCRbeta CDR3 rearrangement, sequence reads were collapsed and filtered. Productive Simpson clonality was computed per sample as the square root of Simpson's diversity index over productive rearrangements. TCRdb mirrors the immuneACCESS table, restricted to in-frame sequences. Some clones are absent from its copies; in checked studies, under half trace to an unresolved V gene, and the reason for the others is unknown. V and J calls and clone size come straight from that table; D and trimming were deduced from the DNA. Within this sample are some 270,000 clones, with approximately 84% of them counted one time only. The ten most abundant clones make up approximately 15% of the sample.

The sample taken for sequencing was peripheral blood. The chain employs TRBV5-6 and TRBJ1-6, with TRBD1 tentatively as D gene (5 bases match). The TCR was taken from a person aged 65 to 79 with COVID-19, enrolled during active disease. In nucleotides, the sequence is TGTGCCAGCAGCTTGGGTGGACACATTAATTCACCCCTCCACTTT. It is translated as CASSLGGHINSPLHF. Where the CDR3 stops, the reference TRBV5-6 and TRBJ1-6 genes take over; the full variable domain is DAGVTQSPTHLIKTRGQQVTLRCSPKSGHDTVSWYQQALGQGPQFIFQYYEEEERQRGNFPDRFSGHQFPNYSSELNVNALLLGDSALYLCASSLGGHINSPLHFGNGTRLTVT.